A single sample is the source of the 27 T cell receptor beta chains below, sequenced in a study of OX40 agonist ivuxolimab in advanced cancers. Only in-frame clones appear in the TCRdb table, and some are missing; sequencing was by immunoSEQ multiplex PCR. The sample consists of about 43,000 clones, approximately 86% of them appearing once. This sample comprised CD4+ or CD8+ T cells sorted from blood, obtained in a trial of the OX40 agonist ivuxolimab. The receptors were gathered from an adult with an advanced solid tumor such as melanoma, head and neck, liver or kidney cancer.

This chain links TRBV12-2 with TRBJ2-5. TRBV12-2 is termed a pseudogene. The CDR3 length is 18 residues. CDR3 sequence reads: CASRLSRPGPTIQETQYF. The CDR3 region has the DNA TGTGCAAGTCGCTTGTCTCGGCCCGGTCCGACGATTCAAGAGACCCAGTACTTC.

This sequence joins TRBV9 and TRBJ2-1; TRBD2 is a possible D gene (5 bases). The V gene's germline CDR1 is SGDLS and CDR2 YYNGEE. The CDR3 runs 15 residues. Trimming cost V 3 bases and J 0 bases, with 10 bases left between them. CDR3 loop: CASSAEGSSYNEQFF. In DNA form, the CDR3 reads TGTGCCAGCAGCGCCGAGGGTAGCTCCTACAATGAGCAGTTCTTC. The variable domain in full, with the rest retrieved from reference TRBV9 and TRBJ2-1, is DSGVTQTPKHLITATGQRVTLRCSPRSGDLSVYWYQQSLDQGLQFLIQYYNGEERAKGNILERFSAQQFPDLHSELNLSSLELGDSALYFCASSAEGSSYNEQFFGPGTRLTVL.

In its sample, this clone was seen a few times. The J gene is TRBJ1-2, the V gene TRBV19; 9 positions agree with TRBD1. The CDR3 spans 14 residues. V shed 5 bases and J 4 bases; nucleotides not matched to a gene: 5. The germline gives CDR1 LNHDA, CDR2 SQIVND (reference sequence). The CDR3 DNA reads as TGTGCCAGTAGTGTCGGGACAGGGCCCTATGGCTACACCTTC. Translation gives CASSVGTGPYGYTF.

CDR3 bases: TGCGCCAGCAGTCTGCAGGGGAGCGGGTCCTACGAGCAGTACGTC. Translating it yields CASSLQGSGSYEQYV. The J gene is TRBJ2-7, the V gene TRBV4-1; D tentatively reads TRBD1 or TRBD2 (6 bases each). This CDR3 has 15 residues. The V gene lost 6 bases and the J gene lost 1 base, with 16 bases spanning the gap. The germline gives CDR1 MGHRA, CDR2 YSYEKL.

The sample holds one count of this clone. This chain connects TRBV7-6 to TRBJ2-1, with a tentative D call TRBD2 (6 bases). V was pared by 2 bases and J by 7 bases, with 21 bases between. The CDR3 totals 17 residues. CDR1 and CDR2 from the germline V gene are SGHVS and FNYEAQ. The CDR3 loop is CASSLSPGDDKGNEQFF. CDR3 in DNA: TGTGCCAGCAGCTTAAGCCCGGGAGACGATAAAGGGAATGAGCAGTTCTTC.

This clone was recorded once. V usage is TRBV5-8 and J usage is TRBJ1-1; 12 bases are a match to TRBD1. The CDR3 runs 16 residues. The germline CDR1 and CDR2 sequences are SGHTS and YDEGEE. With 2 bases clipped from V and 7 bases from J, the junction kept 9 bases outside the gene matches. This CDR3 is CASSFQPGTGGDEAFF. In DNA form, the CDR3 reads TGTGCCAGCAGCTTTCAACCCGGGACAGGGGGCGATGAAGCTTTCTTT.

As DNA, the CDR3 is TGTGCCAGCAGCTGGCTTGTCGACAATGAGCAGTTCTTC. It is translated as CASSWLVDNEQFF. The chain uses TRBV5-6 and TRBJ2-1, with D uncertain. V shed 3 bases and J shed 5 bases, with 9 bases lying between them. The CDR3 extends over 13 amino acids. Germline values: CDR1 SGHDT, CDR2 YYEEEE.

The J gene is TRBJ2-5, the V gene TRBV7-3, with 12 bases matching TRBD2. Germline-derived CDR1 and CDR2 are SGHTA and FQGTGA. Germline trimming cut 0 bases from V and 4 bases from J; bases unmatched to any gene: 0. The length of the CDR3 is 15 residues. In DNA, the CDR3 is TGTGCCAGCAGCTTAACGGGACTAGCGGGAGAGACCCAGTACTTC. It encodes CASSLTGLAGETQYF.

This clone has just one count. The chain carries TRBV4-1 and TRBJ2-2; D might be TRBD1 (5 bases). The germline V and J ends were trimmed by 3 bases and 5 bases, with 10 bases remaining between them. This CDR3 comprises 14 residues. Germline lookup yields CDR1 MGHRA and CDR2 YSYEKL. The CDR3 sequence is CASSHNQGTGELFF. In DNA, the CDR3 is TGCGCCAGCAGCCATAACCAGGGAACCGGGGAGCTGTTTTTT.

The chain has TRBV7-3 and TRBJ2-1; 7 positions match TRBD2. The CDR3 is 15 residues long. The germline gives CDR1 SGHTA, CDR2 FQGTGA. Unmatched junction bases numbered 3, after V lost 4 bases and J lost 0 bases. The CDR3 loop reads CASSWSGASYNEQFF. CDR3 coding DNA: TGTGCCAGCAGCTGGAGCGGGGCCTCCTACAATGAGCAGTTCTTC.

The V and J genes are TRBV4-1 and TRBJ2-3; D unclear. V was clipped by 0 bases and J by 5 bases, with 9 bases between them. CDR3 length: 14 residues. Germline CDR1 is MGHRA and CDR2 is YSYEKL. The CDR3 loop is CASSQDSELDTQYF. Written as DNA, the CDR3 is TGCGCCAGCAGCCAAGACTCTGAGCTAGATACGCAGTATTTT.

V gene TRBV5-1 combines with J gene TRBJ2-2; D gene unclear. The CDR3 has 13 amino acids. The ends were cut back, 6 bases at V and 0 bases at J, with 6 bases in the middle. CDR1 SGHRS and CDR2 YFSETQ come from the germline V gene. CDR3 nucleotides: TGCGCCAGCATCACTCCGAACACCGGGGAGCTGTTTTTT. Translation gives CASITPNTGELFF. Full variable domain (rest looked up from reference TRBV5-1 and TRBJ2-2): KAGVTQTPRYLIKTRGQQVTLSCSPISGHRSVSWYQQTPGQGLQFLFEYFSETQRNKGNFPGRFSGRQFSNSRSEMNVSTLELGDSALYLCASITPNTGELFFGEGSRLTVL.

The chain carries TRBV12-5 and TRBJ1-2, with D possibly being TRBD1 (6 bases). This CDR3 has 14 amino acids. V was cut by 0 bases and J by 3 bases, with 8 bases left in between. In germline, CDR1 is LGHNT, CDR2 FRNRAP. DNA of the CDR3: TGTGCTAGTGGTTTGGTACCAGGGGACTATGGCTACACCTTC. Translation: CASGLVPGDYGYTF.

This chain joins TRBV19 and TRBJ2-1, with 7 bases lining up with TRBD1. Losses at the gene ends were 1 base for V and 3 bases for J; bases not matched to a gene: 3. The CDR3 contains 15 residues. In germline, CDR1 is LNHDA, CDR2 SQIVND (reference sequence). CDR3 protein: CASSIGAGGYNEQFF. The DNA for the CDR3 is TGTGCCAGTAGTATAGGGGCAGGGGGCTACAATGAGCAGTTCTTC. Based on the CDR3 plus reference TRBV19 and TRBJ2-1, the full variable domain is DGGITQSPKYLFRKEGQNVTLSCEQNLNHDAMYWYRQDPGQGLRLIYYSQIVNDFQKGDIAEGYSVSREKKESFPLTVTSAQKNPTAFYLCASSIGAGGYNEQFFGPGTRLTVL.

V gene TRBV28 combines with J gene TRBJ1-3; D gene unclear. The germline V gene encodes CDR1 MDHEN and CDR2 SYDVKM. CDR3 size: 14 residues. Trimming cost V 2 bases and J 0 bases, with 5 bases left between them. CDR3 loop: CASSLGRSGNTIYF. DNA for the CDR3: TGTGCCAGCAGTTTAGGACGCTCTGGAAACACCATATATTTT.

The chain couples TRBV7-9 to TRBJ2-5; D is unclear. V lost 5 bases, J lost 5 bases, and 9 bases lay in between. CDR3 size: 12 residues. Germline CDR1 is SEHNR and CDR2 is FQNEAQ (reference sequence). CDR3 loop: CASSRPSETQYF. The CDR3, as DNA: TGTGCCAGCAGCCGGCCCAGCGAGACCCAGTACTTC.

CDR3 DNA sequence: TGTGCCAGCAGCGTAGCAGGGCCCACTGAAGCTTTCTTT. Translated, it gives CASSVAGPTEAFF. The chain links TRBV9 to TRBJ1-1, with D possibly being TRBD1 (5 bases). The CDR3 length is 13 residues. CDR1 is SGDLS, CDR2 YYNGEE, per germline. V lost 0 bases to trimming and J lost 4 bases, with 7 bases between them.

The CDR3 region is CASGLVGYTEAFF. The CDR3 DNA is TGTGCTAGTGGTTTGGTAGGTTACACTGAAGCTTTCTTT. The chain couples TRBV12-5 to TRBJ1-1; no clear D. Germline CDR1 is LGHNT and CDR2 is FRNRAP. Trimming took off 0 bases at V and 3 bases at J, with 5 bases between the two ends. The CDR3 has 13 residues.

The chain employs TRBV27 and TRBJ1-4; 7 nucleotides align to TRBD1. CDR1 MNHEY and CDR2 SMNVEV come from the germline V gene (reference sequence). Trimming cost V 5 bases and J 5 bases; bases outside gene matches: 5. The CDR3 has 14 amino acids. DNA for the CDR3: TGTGCCAGCAGTGATCAGGGGGGAAATGAAAAACTGTTTTTT. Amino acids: CASSDQGGNEKLFF.

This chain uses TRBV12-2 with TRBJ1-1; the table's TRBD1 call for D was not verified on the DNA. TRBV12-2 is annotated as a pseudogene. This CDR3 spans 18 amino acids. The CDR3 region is CASRLESPRGWSDTEAFF. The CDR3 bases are TGTGCAAGTCGCTTAGAGTCCCCCAGGGGGTGGTCAGACACTGAAGCTTTCTTT.

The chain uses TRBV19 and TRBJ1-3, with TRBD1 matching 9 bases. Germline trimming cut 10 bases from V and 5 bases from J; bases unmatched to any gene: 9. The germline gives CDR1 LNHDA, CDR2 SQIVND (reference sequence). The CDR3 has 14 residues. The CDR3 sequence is CATEPGQGRNTIYF. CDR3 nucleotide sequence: TGTGCCACCGAACCGGGACAGGGTCGAAACACCATATATTTT.

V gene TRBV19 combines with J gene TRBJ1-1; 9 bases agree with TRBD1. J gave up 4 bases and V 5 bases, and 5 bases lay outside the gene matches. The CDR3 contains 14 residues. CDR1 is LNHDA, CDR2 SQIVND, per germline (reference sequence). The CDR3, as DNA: TGTGCCAGTAGTTATACAGGGGGCCTCACTGAAGCTTTCTTT. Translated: CASSYTGGLTEAFF.

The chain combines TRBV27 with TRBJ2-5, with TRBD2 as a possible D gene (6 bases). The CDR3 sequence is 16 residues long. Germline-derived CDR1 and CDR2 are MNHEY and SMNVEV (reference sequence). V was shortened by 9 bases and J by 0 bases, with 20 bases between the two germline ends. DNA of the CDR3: TGTGCCAGTACCTCGTACCAGGGACTCGACCAAGAGACCCAGTACTTC. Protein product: CASTSYQGLDQETQYF.

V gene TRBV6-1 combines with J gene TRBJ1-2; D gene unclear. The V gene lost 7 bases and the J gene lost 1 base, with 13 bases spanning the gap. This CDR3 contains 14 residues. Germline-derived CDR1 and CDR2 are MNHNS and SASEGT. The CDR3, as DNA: TGTGCCAGCACTTCGCGGGGATTTAACTATGGCTACACCTTC. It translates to CASTSRGFNYGYTF.

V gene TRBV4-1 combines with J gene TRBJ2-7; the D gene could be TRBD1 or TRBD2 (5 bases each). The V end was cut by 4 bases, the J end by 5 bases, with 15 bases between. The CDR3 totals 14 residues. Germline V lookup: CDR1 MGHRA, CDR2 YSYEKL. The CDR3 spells CASSPSAGTDEQYF. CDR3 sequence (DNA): TGCGCCAGCAGCCCCAGCGCAGGGACGGACGAGCAGTACTTC.

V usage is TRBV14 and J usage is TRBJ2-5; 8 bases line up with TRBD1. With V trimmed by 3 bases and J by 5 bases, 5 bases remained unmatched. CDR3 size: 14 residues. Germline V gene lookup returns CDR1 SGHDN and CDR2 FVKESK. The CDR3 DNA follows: TGTGCCAGCAGCCACACGGGACAGGAGGAGACCCAGTACTTC. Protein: CASSHTGQEETQYF.

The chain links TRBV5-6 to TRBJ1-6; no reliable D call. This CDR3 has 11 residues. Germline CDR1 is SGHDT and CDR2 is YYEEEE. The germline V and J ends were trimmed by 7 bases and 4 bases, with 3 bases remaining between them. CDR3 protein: CASLYNSPLHF. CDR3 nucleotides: TGTGCCAGCCTTTATAATTCACCCCTCCACTTT. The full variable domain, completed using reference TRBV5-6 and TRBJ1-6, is DAGVTQSPTHLIKTRGQQVTLRCSPKSGHDTVSWYQQALGQGPQFIFQYYEEEERQRGNFPDRFSGHQFPNYSSELNVNALLLGDSALYLCASLYNSPLHFGNGTRLTVT.